These 20 T cell receptor beta chains were sequenced from one sample in a study of blood T cell repertoires in COVID-19. Clones were read by immunoSEQ multiplex PCR, and TCRdb kept only the in-frame ones, dropping some. The sample includes around 140,000 clones, around 78% seen only once; the top ten take around 4.8%. The sample consisted of peripheral blood. These receptors came from a woman aged 80 or over with active or convalescent COVID-19.

V gene TRBV27 combines with J gene TRBJ2-7; 7 positions agree with TRBD1. There are 12 residues in the CDR3. Germline lookup yields CDR1 MNHEY and CDR2 SMNVEV (reference sequence). V dropped 5 bases and J dropped 6; count of bases not matched to a gene: 4. CDR3 DNA: TGTGCCAGCAGTAACAGGGGTGGCGAGCAGTACTTC. Its protein product is CASSNRGGEQYF.

The rearrangement links TRBV2 to TRBJ1-1, with D maybe TRBD1 (5 bases). The CDR3 consists of 14 residues. V lost 3 bases and J 1 base, leaving 9 bases between the germline ends. Germline V gene data show CDR1 as SNHLY and CDR2 as FYNNEI. In DNA form, the CDR3 reads TGTGCCAGCAGTGAGGACGGGGGGAACACTGAAGCTTTCTTT. Encoded protein: CASSEDGGNTEAFF.

The chain recombines TRBV10-2 with TRBJ1-1, with 8 bases fitting TRBD1. V lost 7 bases and J lost 0; bases outside the gene matches: 7. The V gene's germline CDR1 is WSHSY and CDR2 SAAADI. The CDR3 loop spans 15 amino acids. The CDR3 loop is CASTVTGAMNTEAFF. CDR3 DNA sequence: TGCGCCAGCACCGTGACAGGGGCTATGAACACTGAAGCTTTCTTT.

This clone was found a few times. V and J are TRBV28 and TRBJ1-2; no clear D gene. Germline lookup yields CDR1 MDHEN and CDR2 SYDVKM. This CDR3 has 13 residues. V dropped 5 bases and J dropped 7 bases, with 14 bases sitting between them. CDR3 DNA: TGTGCCAGCAGTACCCAGGTCTCCGGTGGCTACACCTTC. Protein sequence: CASSTQVSGGYTF.

A single count supports this clone. V is TRBV5-6 and J is TRBJ2-7; 9 nucleotides agree with TRBD2. The V gene's germline CDR1 is SGHDT and CDR2 YYEEEE. The CDR3 length is 14 residues. With V trimmed by 3 bases and J by 3 bases, 4 bases remained unmatched. The CDR3 spells CASSSLAGSYEQYF. The CDR3 DNA reads TGTGCCAGCAGCTCCCTAGCGGGGAGCTACGAGCAGTACTTC.

This chain connects TRBV18 to TRBJ1-3, with a possible D match to TRBD1 (5 bases). Germline V CDR1 and CDR2: KGHSH, LQKENI. This CDR3 comprises 15 residues. The germline V and J ends were trimmed by 6 bases and 0 bases, with 12 bases remaining between them. The CDR3 reads CASSATGSSGNTIYF. The CDR3 nucleotides read TGTGCCAGCTCGGCCACAGGATCCTCTGGAAACACCATATATTTT.

The chain combines TRBV2 with TRBJ1-2; D unresolved. This CDR3 contains 14 residues. The germline V gene has CDR1 SNHLY and CDR2 FYNNEI. With 3 bases removed from V and 1 base from J, the gap between germline ends came to 9 bases. Here the CDR3 DNA reads TGTGCCAGCAGTGATGGCAGATTTAACTATGGCTACACCTTC. It is translated as CASSDGRFNYGYTF.

This clone was counted a few times. The chain carries TRBV4-1 and TRBJ1-5; D is possibly TRBD1 (5 bases). V was shortened by 1 base and J by 3 bases, with 10 bases between the two germline ends. The CDR3 loop spans 15 amino acids. CDR1 and CDR2 (germline): MGHRA, YSYEKL. CDR3 DNA: TGCGCCAGCAGCCAAGGTGACAGTTACAATCAGCCCCAGCATTTT. Amino acids: CASSQGDSYNQPQHF.

This rearrangement joins TRBV20-1 to TRBJ2-3; D is perhaps TRBD2 (5 bases). V lost 1 base, J lost 15 bases, and 14 bases lay in between. The CDR3 is 11 amino acids. From germline, CDR1 is DFQATT and CDR2 SNEGSKA (reference sequence). The CDR3 DNA is TGCAGTGCTAGAGTAGGAGGCTACGTATATTTT. It codes for CSARVGGYVYF.

This clone has just a few counts. The conserved phenylalanine or tryptophan is not found at the CDR3 terminus, so this likely reflects a read error. Because the CDR3's place on the DNA is in doubt, the DNA is left out and the CDR3 is given as listed by TCRdb. The chain links TRBV10-2 to TRBJ2-7; no DNA check was done on the table's D call, TRBD2. A total of 12 residues make up the CDR3, ends included. In germline, CDR1 is WSHSY, CDR2 SAAADI. This chain's CDR3 is CASSVQRGVLLL.

This chain connects TRBV10-1 to TRBJ1-1; D remains ambiguous. With 6 bases removed from V and 5 bases from J, the gap between germline ends came to 13 bases. Germline V lookup: CDR1 WNHNN, CDR2 SYGVQD (reference sequence). The CDR3 spans 13 residues. CDR3 DNA: TGCGCCAGCAGACGGGAATCGAAGACTGAAGCTTTCTTT. As protein: CASRRESKTEAFF.

In this sample, this clone turned up once. The V call is TRBV2, the J call TRBJ1-2; 7 bases agree with TRBD1. Germline V CDR1 and CDR2: SNHLY, FYNNEI. J lost 8 bases, V lost 7 bases, and 4 bases had no gene match. The CDR3 is 11 amino acids. The CDR3 here is CASTDRAGYTF. The CDR3 DNA reads as TGTGCCAGCACCGACAGGGCCGGCTACACCTTC.

The gene calls are TRBV27 and TRBJ1-1; possibly TRBD1 for D (5 bases). Germline CDR1 and CDR2: MNHEY and SMNVEV (reference sequence). Trimming removed 3 bases from V and 1 base from J, with 9 bases in between. The CDR3 extends over 14 amino acids. This CDR3 reads CASSFSGQNTEAFF. The CDR3 DNA is TGTGCCAGCAGTTTTTCAGGGCAGAACACTGAAGCTTTCTTT.

V usage is TRBV13 and J usage is TRBJ1-1, with D tentatively TRBD1 (5 bases). This CDR3 spans 15 amino acids. CDR1 PRHDT and CDR2 FYEKMQ come from the germline V gene (reference sequence). Trimming shortened V by 2 bases and J by 5 bases, and 15 bases separated the two germline ends. The CDR3 region is CASSLTQGRSTEAFF. As DNA, the CDR3 is TGTGCCAGCAGCTTAACGCAGGGTAGAAGTACTGAAGCTTTCTTT. The variable domain in full, completed from reference TRBV13 and TRBJ1-1, reads AAGVIQSPRHLIKEKRETATLKCYPIPRHDTVYWYQQGPGQDPQFLISFYEKMQSDKGSIPDRFSAQQFSDYHSELNMSSLELGDSALYFCASSLTQGRSTEAFFGQGTRLTVV.

The J gene is TRBJ1-5, the V gene TRBV19, with D possibly TRBD1 on 5 matching bases. Germline loops: CDR1 LNHDA, CDR2 SQIVND (reference sequence). V gave up 5 bases and J gave up 2 bases, with 19 bases separating them. CDR3 length: 17 amino acids. CDR3 nucleotides: TGTGCCAGTAGTGTTAAAGAAGGGGTCGCCCGCAATCAGCCCCAGCATTTT. Translated: CASSVKEGVARNQPQHF.

The CDR3 bases are TGTGCCAGCAGCGCAAATGTCTACACCTTC. Translating gives CASSANVYTF. The chain recombines TRBV9 with TRBJ1-2; D unclear. The CDR3 has 10 amino acids. Trimming shortened V by 3 bases and J by 10 bases, and 7 bases separated the two germline ends. In germline, CDR1 is SGDLS, CDR2 YYNGEE.

The CDR3 loop is CASRSTSGGPANTGELFF. CDR3 nucleotide sequence: TGCGCCAGCAGATCCACTAGCGGGGGACCCGCGAACACCGGGGAGCTGTTTTTT. The chain has TRBV23-1 and TRBJ2-2; 11 bases agree with TRBD2. TRBV23-1 is an ORF for which the function is uncertain. J lost 0 bases, V lost 6 bases, and 9 bases had no gene match. The CDR3 has 18 residues.

The chain carries TRBV15 and TRBJ1-4; 11 bases map to TRBD1. CDR1 is LNHNV, CDR2 YYDKDF, per germline (reference sequence). The CDR3 totals 17 residues. V was pared by 3 bases and J by 7 bases, with 10 bases of the junction left unmatched. CDR3 sequence (DNA): TGTGCCACCAGCAGCCGGGACAGGGGGATAGTGGGTGAAAAACTGTTTTTT. Translating it yields CATSSRDRGIVGEKLFF.

This chain uses TRBV5-8 with TRBJ1-2; tentative D call: TRBD1 (5 bases). The CDR3 is 15 residues long. Germline V gene data show CDR1 as SGHTS and CDR2 as YDEGEE. V was clipped by 0 bases and J by 3 bases, with 12 bases between them. The CDR3 region is CASSLGVRDDYGYTF. The CDR3 nucleotides are TGTGCCAGCAGCTTGGGGGTCAGGGATGACTATGGCTACACCTTC.

The genes are TRBV18 and TRBJ2-7; 8 bases match TRBD1. This CDR3 region has 14 residues. Germline V gene data show CDR1 as KGHSH and CDR2 as LQKENI. Germline trimming cut 5 bases from V and 4 bases from J; bases unmatched to any gene: 7. CDR3 nucleotide sequence: TGTGCCAGCTCAGTAGACAGGGGCAAGTACGAGCAGTACTTC. Protein: CASSVDRGKYEQYF. Looking up the rest from reference TRBV18 and TRBJ2-7 gives the full variable domain: NAGVMQNPRHLVRRRGQEARLRCSPMKGHSHVYWYRQLPEEGLKFMVYLQKENIIDESGMPKERFSAEFPKEGPSILRIQQVVRGDSAAYFCASSVDRGKYEQYFGPGTRLTVT.